Reported below is one T cell receptor (beta chain). The sample is drawn from a study of blood T cell repertoires in COVID-19. Study context: The United States, Italy and Spain provided the acute and convalescent COVID-19 samples.

The cohort comprised adults aged 18 to 89 years residing in 20 to 30 US areas. What the recovered Cohort 3 donors had was two negative PCRs, clearance, or symptom resolution. V was shortened by 3 bases and J by 8 bases, with 11 bases between the two germline ends. Per germline, CDR1 ENHRY and CDR2 SYGVKD. The CDR3 is 13 amino acids. Generated by immunoSEQ multiplex PCR, the TCRdb table keeps only in-frame clones and is missing some. The repertoire holds approximately 210,000 clones, with approximately 84% as singletons. The TCR was taken from a man in his forties who had recovered from COVID-19. The sequencing sample was made of PBMCs or T cells enriched from blood (not recorded which). V gene TRBV10-3 combines with J gene TRBJ2-1; possibly TRBD1 for D (8 bases). This chain's CDR3 is CAISETGGDEQFF. The CDR3 DNA is TGTGCCATCAGTGAAACAGGGGGGGATGAGCAGTTCTTC.